This entry features one T cell receptor beta chain sequence. Its specificity is not known. Each patient was aged 18 to 65 and had newly diagnosed hyperthyroidism of under 2 months' duration. This entry comes from a study of T cells in Graves' hyperthyroidism and ophthalmopathy. Study context: Peripheral blood specimens were obtained at initial diagnosis, prior to any treatment. General observations from the study: Model-based prediction identified ophthalmopathy a median about 7 months prior to its onset. Also found in blood were most expanded thyroid clonotypes above 0.001.

Amplification yielded TCR beta CDR3 regions, with RNA transcripts as the source. The TCR CDR3 first-round RT-PCR relied on the HTBI primer set. A single record per CDR3 protein comes from TCRdb applying MiXCR to the multiplex PCR reads. The data contain hundreds of thousands of distinct CDR3 sequences, 15% to 20% of them singletons. The germline V and J ends were trimmed by 11 bases and 9 bases, with 23 bases remaining between them. The germline V gene has CDR1 LNHDA and CDR2 SQIVND (reference sequence). CDR3 size: 14 residues. This chain joins TRBV19 and TRBJ2-1; D is unclear. Sequencing was done on a sample of blood. The TCR was taken from a woman aged 45-65 years with Graves' hyperthyroidism that later progressed to Graves' ophthalmopathy. CDR3 in amino acids: CAARPASPDGEQFF. The CDR3 region has the DNA TGTGCCGCAAGACCCGCAAGTCCTGACGGTGAGCAGTTCTTC.